Listed below are T cell receptor beta chains from one sample, sequenced in a study of blood T cell repertoires in COVID-19. Sequenced by immunoSEQ multiplex PCR; TCRdb stores in-frame clones only, minus some. The sample lists roughly 340,000 clones, around 91% occurring once. Sequencing was done on a sample of peripheral blood. The receptors were gathered from a woman between 18 and 30 years old who had recovered from COVID-19. Each CDR3 is given with its conserved first and last residue. Each record gives: J gene, V gene, clone size, D gene, CDR3 protein, CDR3 DNA. A D gene is named only where the DNA matches it firmly. Rows may omit the clone size; those that give it use once, few, many or a size class.

j_gene: TRBJ2-1
v_gene: TRBV11-3
abundance: NA
d_gene: TRBD1
CDR3aa: CASSPRTGWAYNEQFF
CDR3nt: TGTGCCAGCAGCCCAAGGACAGGGTGGGCCTACAATGAGCAGTTCTTC

j_gene: TRBJ1-6
v_gene: TRBV7-7
abundance: few
d_gene: TRBD1
CDR3aa: CASSLEPFRDSSYNSPLHF
CDR3nt: TGTGCCAGCAGCTTAGAGCCATTCCGGGACAGCTCCTATAATTCACCCCTCCACTTT

j_gene: TRBJ2-5
v_gene: TRBV9
abundance: NA
d_gene: NA
CDR3aa: CASSGPIFGQYQETQYF
CDR3nt: TGTGCCAGCAGCGGACCCATCTTCGGACAGTACCAAGAGACCCAGTACTTC

j_gene: TRBJ1-2
v_gene: TRBV11-2
abundance: NA
d_gene: TRBD1
CDR3aa: CASSLGRGLGYGYTF
CDR3nt: TGTGCCAGCAGCTTGGGCAGGGGGCTGGGCTATGGCTACACCTTC

j_gene: TRBJ2-1
v_gene: TRBV30
abundance: NA
d_gene: NA
CDR3aa: CAWASDSYNEQFF
CDR3nt: TGTGCCTGGGCTAGCGACTCCTACAATGAGCAGTTCTTC

j_gene: TRBJ1-2
v_gene: TRBV19
abundance: NA
d_gene: NA
CDR3aa: CASSSTPPLNYGYTF
CDR3nt: TGTGCCAGTAGTTCGACACCTCCTCTAAACTATGGCTACACCTTC

j_gene: TRBJ2-5
v_gene: TRBV6-5
abundance: NA
d_gene: NA
CDR3aa: CASSYRRVEETQYF
CDR3nt: TGTGCCAGCAGTTACCGGCGGGTCGAAGAGACCCAGTACTTC

j_gene: TRBJ2-3
v_gene: TRBV6-2/TRBV6-3
abundance: NA
d_gene: NA
CDR3aa: CASSQKDTQYF
CDR3nt: TGTGCCAGCAGTCAGAAGGATACGCAGTATTTT

j_gene: TRBJ2-1
v_gene: TRBV29-1
abundance: NA
d_gene: TRBD1
CDR3aa: CSGGQGRGLGYNEQFF
CDR3nt: TGCAGCGGCGGACAGGGGAGGGGGTTGGGATACAATGAGCAGTTCTTC

j_gene: TRBJ2-2
v_gene: TRBV7-9
abundance: NA
d_gene: NA
CDR3aa: CASSPLVTGELFF
CDR3nt: TGTGCCAGCAGCCCCCTAGTGACCGGGGAGCTGTTTTTT

j_gene: TRBJ2-3
v_gene: TRBV7-9
abundance: NA
d_gene: NA
CDR3aa: CASSPTDTQYF
CDR3nt: TGTGCCAGCAGCCCGACAGATACGCAGTATTTT

j_gene: TRBJ2-1
v_gene: TRBV23-1
abundance: few
d_gene: TRBD2
CDR3aa: CASSQPGLAGAALYNEQFF
CDR3nt: TGCGCCAGCAGTCAACCGGGACTAGCGGGAGCCGCCCTTTACAATGAGCAGTTCTTC

j_gene: TRBJ2-1
v_gene: TRBV19
abundance: NA
d_gene: TRBD2
CDR3aa: CASRRGRTSGSSNEQFF
CDR3nt: TGTGCCAGTAGGAGGGGTCGGACTAGCGGGAGTTCCAATGAGCAGTTCTTC

j_gene: TRBJ1-1
v_gene: TRBV11-3
abundance: NA
d_gene: NA
CDR3aa: CASSSPTGPLEAFF
CDR3nt: TGTGCCAGCAGCTCACCGACAGGACCTCTTGAAGCTTTCTTT

j_gene: TRBJ2-1
v_gene: TRBV11-3
abundance: NA
d_gene: NA
CDR3aa: CASSAWGRSNYNEQFF
CDR3nt: TGTGCCAGCAGCGCCTGGGGGCGTAGCAACTACAATGAGCAGTTCTTC

j_gene: TRBJ1-1
v_gene: TRBV5-4
abundance: NA
d_gene: NA
CDR3aa: CASSLVFEETEAFF
CDR3nt: TGTGCCAGCAGCTTGGTTTTCGAGGAAACTGAAGCTTTCTTT

j_gene: TRBJ2-1
v_gene: TRBV11-2
abundance: NA
d_gene: TRBD2
CDR3aa: CASMGLTSGRQFF
CDR3nt: TGTGCCAGCATGGGCCTGACTAGCGGGAGGCAGTTCTTC

j_gene: TRBJ2-5
v_gene: TRBV28
abundance: NA
d_gene: TRBD1
CDR3aa: CASSWDRDRGPETQYF
CDR3nt: TGTGCCAGCAGTTGGGACCGGGACAGGGGGCCGGAGACCCAGTACTTC

j_gene: TRBJ1-1
v_gene: TRBV4-1
abundance: few
d_gene: NA
CDR3aa: CASSQDLRALTEAFF
CDR3nt: TGCGCCAGCAGCCAAGATCTCAGGGCCTTAACTGAAGCTTTCTTT

j_gene: TRBJ2-5
v_gene: TRBV24-1
abundance: NA
d_gene: NA
CDR3aa: CATSDFKAGSLETQYF
CDR3nt: TGTGCCACCAGTGATTTTAAGGCGGGTAGTCTGGAGACCCAGTACTTC

j_gene: TRBJ2-2
v_gene: TRBV5-4
abundance: NA
d_gene: TRBD2
CDR3aa: CASSLGSSGTSNTGELFF
CDR3nt: TGTGCCAGCAGCTTGGGTTCTAGCGGGACCTCGAACACCGGGGAGCTGTTTTTT

j_gene: TRBJ2-2
v_gene: TRBV7-2
abundance: NA
d_gene: TRBD1
CDR3aa: CASSHRTGAGELFF
CDR3nt: TGTGCCAGCAGCCACCGGACAGGGGCCGGGGAGCTGTTTTTT

j_gene: TRBJ1-2
v_gene: TRBV6-2/TRBV6-3
abundance: NA
d_gene: TRBD1
CDR3aa: CASSVTGVYGYTF
CDR3nt: TGTGCCAGCAGCGTTACAGGGGTCTATGGCTACACCTTC

j_gene: TRBJ2-1
v_gene: TRBV4-1
abundance: NA
d_gene: NA
CDR3aa: CASSQVGQYNEQFF
CDR3nt: TGCGCCAGCAGCCAAGTTGGGCAGTACAATGAGCAGTTCTTC

j_gene: TRBJ1-1
v_gene: TRBV13
abundance: once
d_gene: NA
CDR3aa: CASSIPGDTEAFF
CDR3nt: TGTGCCAGCAGCATACCGGGGGACACTGAAGCTTTCTTT

j_gene: TRBJ2-2
v_gene: TRBV19
abundance: NA
d_gene: NA
CDR3aa: CASSVGQANTGELFF
CDR3nt: TGTGCCAGTAGTGTCGGACAAGCGAACACCGGGGAGCTGTTTTTT

j_gene: TRBJ2-5
v_gene: TRBV7-8
abundance: NA
d_gene: TRBD2
CDR3aa: CASSLTGGGRQETQYF
CDR3nt: TGTGCCAGCAGCTTAACGGGGGGTGGTCGTCAAGAGACCCAGTACTTC

j_gene: TRBJ1-2
v_gene: TRBV4-1
abundance: NA
d_gene: TRBD1
CDR3aa: CASSQIGTGLGHGYTF
CDR3nt: TGCGCCAGCAGCCAGATCGGGACAGGGTTGGGGCACGGGTACACCTTC

j_gene: TRBJ1-2
v_gene: TRBV3-1/TRBV3-2
abundance: NA
d_gene: NA
CDR3aa: CASSGKGVYGYTF
CDR3nt: TGTGCCAGCAGCGGCAAGGGGGTATATGGCTACACCTTC

j_gene: TRBJ1-1
v_gene: TRBV11-3
abundance: NA
d_gene: NA
CDR3aa: CASSLDRTVAFF
CDR3nt: TGTGCCAGCAGCTTAGACAGGACTGTAGCTTTCTTT

j_gene: TRBJ1-1
v_gene: TRBV30
abundance: NA
d_gene: NA
CDR3aa: CAWSGGPATEAFF
CDR3nt: TGTGCCTGGAGTGGAGGTCCAGCAACTGAAGCTTTCTTT

j_gene: TRBJ2-3
v_gene: TRBV4-3
abundance: NA
d_gene: TRBD2
CDR3aa: CASSQGLAVTDTQYF
CDR3nt: TGCGCCAGCAGCCAAGGACTAGCGGTCACAGATACGCAGTATTTT

j_gene: TRBJ2-1
v_gene: TRBV15
abundance: NA
d_gene: TRBD1
CDR3aa: CATSRTTGLNEQFF
CDR3nt: TGTGCCACCAGCAGAACGACAGGGCTCAATGAGCAGTTCTTC

j_gene: TRBJ1-1
v_gene: TRBV3-1/TRBV3-2
abundance: NA
d_gene: NA
CDR3aa: CATTGLATEAFF
CDR3nt: TGTGCCACAACAGGGTTGGCCACTGAAGCTTTCTTT

j_gene: TRBJ2-2
v_gene: TRBV19
abundance: NA
d_gene: NA
CDR3aa: CASSVTGNTGELFF
CDR3nt: TGTGCCAGTAGTGTGACAGGGAACACCGGGGAGCTGTTTTTT

j_gene: TRBJ2-5
v_gene: TRBV12-3/TRBV12-4
abundance: NA
d_gene: NA
CDR3aa: CASSMGTGETQYF
CDR3nt: TGTGCCAGCAGCATGGGGACTGGGGAGACCCAGTACTTC

j_gene: TRBJ1-2
v_gene: TRBV30
abundance: NA
d_gene: NA
CDR3aa: CAWSFEGIRAPGYTF
CDR3nt: TGTGCCTGGAGTTTCGAGGGCATAAGGGCCCCTGGCTACACCTTC

j_gene: TRBJ2-2
v_gene: TRBV5-6
abundance: NA
d_gene: TRBD2
CDR3aa: CASSLTGLAGDWLFF
CDR3nt: TGTGCCAGCAGCTTGACCGGACTAGCGGGAGACTGGCTGTTTTTT

j_gene: TRBJ2-5
v_gene: TRBV12-5
abundance: NA
d_gene: TRBD2
CDR3aa: CASGATPGLAGGPQYF
CDR3nt: TGTGCTAGTGGTGCCACCCCCGGACTAGCGGGAGGGCCCCAGTACTTC

j_gene: TRBJ1-1
v_gene: TRBV27
abundance: NA
d_gene: TRBD1
CDR3aa: CASTDRGRNTEAFF
CDR3nt: TGTGCCAGCACCGACAGGGGAAGGAACACTGAAGCTTTCTTT

j_gene: TRBJ1-1
v_gene: TRBV4-3
abundance: NA
d_gene: NA
CDR3aa: CASSQERGTEAFF
CDR3nt: TGCGCCAGCAGCCAAGAAAGGGGCACTGAAGCTTTCTTT

j_gene: TRBJ2-3
v_gene: TRBV14
abundance: NA
d_gene: TRBD1
CDR3aa: CASSLATTGRDTQYF
CDR3nt: TGTGCCAGCAGCCTCGCCACGACAGGGAGAGATACGCAGTATTTT

j_gene: TRBJ1-2
v_gene: TRBV19
abundance: NA
d_gene: NA
CDR3aa: CASSMSGNSYGYTF
CDR3nt: TGTGCCAGTAGTATGTCAGGGAATTCGTATGGCTACACCTTC

j_gene: TRBJ2-5
v_gene: TRBV6-5
abundance: once
d_gene: TRBD2
CDR3aa: CASSYSWTSGETQYF
CDR3nt: TGTGCCAGCAGTTACTCGTGGACTAGCGGAGAGACCCAGTACTTC

j_gene: TRBJ1-1
v_gene: TRBV18
abundance: NA
d_gene: NA
CDR3aa: CASSPSKGGGVDTEAFF
CDR3nt: TGTGCCAGCTCACCCAGCAAAGGGGGTGGTGTGGACACTGAAGCTTTCTTT

j_gene: TRBJ2-5
v_gene: TRBV11-2
abundance: NA
d_gene: TRBD1
CDR3aa: CASSLEGQSQETQYF
CDR3nt: TGTGCCAGCAGCTTAGAGGGACAGAGCCAAGAGACCCAGTACTTC

j_gene: TRBJ1-2
v_gene: TRBV6-4
abundance: NA
d_gene: TRBD1
CDR3aa: CASSRDSSNYGYTF
CDR3nt: TGTGCCAGCAGTAGGGACAGCTCTAACTATGGCTACACCTTC

j_gene: TRBJ1-1
v_gene: TRBV30
abundance: NA
d_gene: NA
CDR3aa: CAWGIGGDLTEAFF
CDR3nt: TGTGCCTGGGGCATCGGAGGGGATCTCACTGAAGCTTTCTTT

j_gene: TRBJ2-3
v_gene: TRBV15
abundance: NA
d_gene: NA
CDR3aa: CATSRGPASTTDTQYF
CDR3nt: TGTGCCACCAGCAGAGGCCCAGCGTCAACCACAGATACGCAGTATTTT

j_gene: TRBJ2-1
v_gene: TRBV7-8
abundance: NA
d_gene: TRBD2
CDR3aa: CASSSKTGTRVVNEQFF
CDR3nt: TGTGCCAGCAGCTCGAAAACCGGGACTAGGGTTGTGAATGAGCAGTTCTTC

j_gene: TRBJ2-1
v_gene: TRBV4-3
abundance: NA
d_gene: NA
CDR3aa: CASSQVRGGSPSYNEQFF
CDR3nt: TGCGCCAGCAGCCAAGTAAGGGGGGGGAGCCCGTCCTACAATGAGCAGTTCTTC

j_gene: TRBJ2-1
v_gene: TRBV4-3
abundance: once
d_gene: TRBD1
CDR3aa: CASSQDGTAYNEQFF
CDR3nt: TGCGCCAGCAGCCAAGATGGGACAGCCTACAATGAGCAGTTCTTC

j_gene: TRBJ2-6
v_gene: TRBV6-6
abundance: NA
d_gene: TRBD1
CDR3aa: CASSPTGSLSGANVLTF
CDR3nt: TGTGCCAGCAGTCCGACAGGGAGTCTGTCTGGGGCCAACGTCCTGACTTTC

j_gene: TRBJ1-5
v_gene: TRBV5-4
abundance: NA
d_gene: NA
CDR3aa: CASSPAPGAGNQPQHF
CDR3nt: TGTGCCAGCAGCCCCGCCCCAGGGGCTGGCAATCAGCCCCAGCATTTT

j_gene: TRBJ2-3
v_gene: TRBV29-1
abundance: NA
d_gene: NA
CDR3aa: CSVYSSDTQYF
CDR3nt: TGCAGCGTTTACAGCTCAGATACGCAGTATTTT

j_gene: TRBJ1-4
v_gene: TRBV28
abundance: NA
d_gene: NA
CDR3aa: CASSSPGGGEKLFF
CDR3nt: TGTGCCAGCAGTTCACCGGGGGGGGGAGAAAAACTGTTTTTT